The present T cell receptor (beta chain) was sequenced within a study of cytomegalovirus exposure and HLA in healthy donors. Study observations and caveats: Within the 120 or so validation repertoires, first-cohort TCR clusters tended to co-occur, according to a later analysis.

Trimming left V 6 bases short and J 4 bases short, with 10 bases between. CDR3 length: 12 residues. Germline-derived CDR1 and CDR2 are MNHEY and SVGAGI. In this sample, this clone turned up a few times. The antigen is undetermined. Generated by immunoSEQ multiplex PCR, the TCRdb table keeps only in-frame clones and is missing some. The sample contains about 140,000 clones, roughly 89% of which appear only once. The sequence came from a man between 18 and 29 years old in good health and CMV-seropositive. Sequencing was done on a sample of PBMCs. The chain joins TRBV6-5 to TRBJ2-7, with a possible D match to TRBD1 (5 bases). As DNA, the CDR3 is TGTGCCAGCAGACCCAGACAGTACGAGCAGTACTTC. Translated: CASRPRQYEQYF.